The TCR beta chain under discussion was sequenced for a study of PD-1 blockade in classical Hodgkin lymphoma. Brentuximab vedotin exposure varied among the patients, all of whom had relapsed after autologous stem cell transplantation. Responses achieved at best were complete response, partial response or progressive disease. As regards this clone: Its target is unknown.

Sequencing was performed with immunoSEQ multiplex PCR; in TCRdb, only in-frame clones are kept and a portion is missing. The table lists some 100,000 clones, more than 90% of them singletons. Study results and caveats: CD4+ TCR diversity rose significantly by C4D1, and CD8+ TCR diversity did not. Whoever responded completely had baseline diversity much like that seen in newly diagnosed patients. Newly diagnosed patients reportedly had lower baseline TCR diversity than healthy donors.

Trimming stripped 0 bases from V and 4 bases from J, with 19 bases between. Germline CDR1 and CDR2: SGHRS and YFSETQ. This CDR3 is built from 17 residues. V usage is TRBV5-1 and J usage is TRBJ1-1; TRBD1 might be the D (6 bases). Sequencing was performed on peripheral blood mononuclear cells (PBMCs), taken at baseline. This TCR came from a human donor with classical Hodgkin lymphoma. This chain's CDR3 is CASSLEAQGGVSTEAFF. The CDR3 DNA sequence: TGCGCCAGCAGCTTGGAGGCACAGGGTGGGGTTTCCACTGAAGCTTTCTTT.